The rows below give T cell receptor beta chains drawn from one sample of a study of beta chain features in type 1 diabetes. Clones were read by immunoSEQ multiplex PCR, and TCRdb kept only the in-frame ones, dropping some. The table includes under 350,000 clones, 7% to 9% detected once. Input material: central memory CD4+ T cells from blood. The receptor set was obtained from a young woman in good health. Both conserved end residues are part of each CDR3. Fields, in order: D gene, clone size, V gene, J gene, CDR3 DNA, CDR3 protein. D genes are given only for firm matches. Clone size is not always given. Where it is, it says once, few, many or a class for expanded clones.

d_gene: NA
abundance: NA
v_gene: TRBV6-1
j_gene: TRBJ1-1
CDR3nt: TGTGCCAGCAGTAGGCGACAGGCAGCGAACACTGAAGCTTTCTTT
CDR3aa: CASSRRQAANTEAFF

d_gene: NA
abundance: few
v_gene: TRBV10-3
j_gene: TRBJ2-5
CDR3nt: TGTGCCATCAGTGAGTCGGGCGGCAGAAGGTCCCCAGAGACCCAGTACTTC
CDR3aa: CAISESGGRRSPETQYF

d_gene: TRBD1
abundance: NA
v_gene: TRBV7-8
j_gene: TRBJ1-5
CDR3nt: TGTGCCAGCAGCTCCGGGACAGGGAATCAGCCCCAGCATTTT
CDR3aa: CASSSGTGNQPQHF

d_gene: TRBD1
abundance: few
v_gene: TRBV7-2
j_gene: TRBJ1-5
CDR3nt: TGTGCCAGCAGCCAAGGACAGGGGTTCGTACAGCCCCAGCATTTT
CDR3aa: CASSQGQGFVQPQHF

d_gene: NA
abundance: many
v_gene: TRBV19
j_gene: TRBJ2-5
CDR3nt: TGTGCCAGTAGTATAGATGTGGGCCAAGAGACCCAGTACTTC
CDR3aa: CASSIDVGQETQYF

d_gene: TRBD1
abundance: few
v_gene: TRBV28
j_gene: TRBJ2-7
CDR3nt: TGTGCCAGCAGTCCCGTAGGGACAGAGTCCTACGAGCAGTACTTC
CDR3aa: CASSPVGTESYEQYF

d_gene: TRBD2
abundance: NA
v_gene: TRBV4-2
j_gene: TRBJ2-5
CDR3nt: TGTGCCAGCAGCCCATCGGGTGGTAGCGGGGTGGTGGAGACCCAGTACTTC
CDR3aa: CASSPSGGSGVVETQYF

d_gene: TRBD2
abundance: NA
v_gene: TRBV30
j_gene: TRBJ2-7
CDR3nt: TGTGCCTGGAGTGGAAGCGGGAGCTCCTACGAGCAGTACTTC
CDR3aa: CAWSGSGSSYEQYF

d_gene: TRBD1
abundance: NA
v_gene: TRBV9
j_gene: TRBJ1-4
CDR3nt: TGTGCCAGCAGCGACAGACTCCATCCTCAGGGGGCTAATGAAAAACTGTTTTTT
CDR3aa: CASSDRLHPQGANEKLFF

d_gene: NA
abundance: NA
v_gene: TRBV7-2
j_gene: TRBJ2-1
CDR3nt: TGTGCCAGCAGCCGGTACCCGAAGAATAAGCAGTTCTTC
CDR3aa: CASSRYPKNKQFF

d_gene: NA
abundance: NA
v_gene: TRBV18
j_gene: TRBJ2-7
CDR3nt: TGTGCCAGCTCACCAGACAGGCTCTCCTACGAGCAGTACTTC
CDR3aa: CASSPDRLSYEQYF

d_gene: NA
abundance: NA
v_gene: TRBV6-5
j_gene: TRBJ1-2
CDR3nt: TGTGCCAGCAGTTACGGAACTAACTATGGCTACACCTTC
CDR3aa: CASSYGTNYGYTF

d_gene: NA
abundance: few
v_gene: TRBV29-1
j_gene: TRBJ2-2
CDR3nt: TGCAGCGTTGCCAAGGAGGGGGCCCGGCAGGGGGACGTCCCGAACACCGGGGAGCTGTTTTTT
CDR3aa: CSVAKEGARQGDVPNTGELFF

d_gene: TRBD1
abundance: many
v_gene: TRBV9
j_gene: TRBJ2-7
CDR3nt: TGTGCCAGCAGTCCCGGGACAGGGGCCGAGCAGTACTTC
CDR3aa: CASSPGTGAEQYF

d_gene: TRBD2
abundance: few
v_gene: TRBV9
j_gene: TRBJ2-7
CDR3nt: TGTGCCAGCAGCGCCAGACCGGGACTACGATCTTACGAGCAGTACTTC
CDR3aa: CASSARPGLRSYEQYF

d_gene: NA
abundance: NA
v_gene: TRBV11-2
j_gene: TRBJ2-7
CDR3nt: TGTGCCAGCAGCTTCGGAGTCTCCTACGAGCAGTACTTC
CDR3aa: CASSFGVSYEQYF

d_gene: NA
abundance: few
v_gene: TRBV18
j_gene: TRBJ1-2
CDR3nt: TGTGCCAGCTCACATGAACAGGACTATGGCTACACCTTC
CDR3aa: CASSHEQDYGYTF

d_gene: NA
abundance: few
v_gene: TRBV4-3
j_gene: TRBJ2-3
CDR3nt: TGCGCCAGCAGCCAAACCTTCGGGGACACAGATACGCAGTATTTT
CDR3aa: CASSQTFGDTDTQYF

d_gene: TRBD1
abundance: few
v_gene: TRBV15
j_gene: TRBJ1-1
CDR3nt: TGTGCCACCAACAGGGGACAGCCTAACACTGAAGCTTTCTTT
CDR3aa: CATNRGQPNTEAFF

d_gene: NA
abundance: few
v_gene: TRBV11-2
j_gene: TRBJ2-6
CDR3nt: TGTGCCAGCAGGTTCCCGGGCCGGCGTCCCTCTGGGGCCAACGTCCTGACTTTC
CDR3aa: CASRFPGRRPSGANVLTF

d_gene: TRBD1
abundance: few
v_gene: TRBV13
j_gene: TRBJ1-2
CDR3nt: TGTGCCAGCAGCCTAGAGGGGCCAGGAGACAGGGATGACTATGGCTACACCTTC
CDR3aa: CASSLEGPGDRDDYGYTF

d_gene: TRBD2
abundance: few
v_gene: TRBV7-2
j_gene: TRBJ2-5
CDR3nt: TGTGCCATCGAGCAGGGAGGGGAGACCCAGTACTTC
CDR3aa: CAIEQGGETQYF

d_gene: TRBD1
abundance: NA
v_gene: TRBV7-2
j_gene: TRBJ1-4
CDR3nt: TGTGCCAGCAGCTTCGCGACAGGGAGTGAAAAACTGTTTTTT
CDR3aa: CASSFATGSEKLFF

d_gene: NA
abundance: few
v_gene: TRBV5-4
j_gene: TRBJ2-1
CDR3nt: TGTGCCAGCAGCCTAGGTGGGAGTCGGTCGGTTAGTGAGCAGTTCTTC
CDR3aa: CASSLGGSRSVSEQFF

d_gene: NA
abundance: NA
v_gene: TRBV6-5
j_gene: TRBJ1-6
CDR3nt: TGTGCCAGCAGTTACGACGGGTCCCGAAATTCACCCCTCCACTTT
CDR3aa: CASSYDGSRNSPLHF

d_gene: NA
abundance: many
v_gene: TRBV7-2
j_gene: TRBJ2-4
CDR3nt: TGTGCCAGCAGCTTAAACGGACAGAGTCAGTACTTC
CDR3aa: CASSLNGQSQYF

d_gene: TRBD1
abundance: few
v_gene: TRBV7-2
j_gene: TRBJ1-5
CDR3nt: TGTGCCAGCAGCTTAGCCAGGTGGGCAGGGGGAGACCAGCCCCAGCATTTT
CDR3aa: CASSLARWAGGDQPQHF

d_gene: TRBD2
abundance: few
v_gene: TRBV5-1
j_gene: TRBJ2-3
CDR3nt: TGCGCCAGCAGCTGGGGGACTAGCGGGGGCACAGATACGCAGTATTTT
CDR3aa: CASSWGTSGGTDTQYF

d_gene: NA
abundance: NA
v_gene: TRBV29-1
j_gene: TRBJ2-1
CDR3nt: TGCAGCGTTGAAGGCTCCGGGGTAGGGCAGTTCTTC
CDR3aa: CSVEGSGVGQFF

d_gene: TRBD1
abundance: NA
v_gene: TRBV25-1
j_gene: TRBJ2-1
CDR3nt: TGTGCCAGTCCACGACAGGGTTACGACAATGAGCAGTTCTTC
CDR3aa: CASPRQGYDNEQFF

d_gene: NA
abundance: NA
v_gene: TRBV11-2
j_gene: TRBJ2-7
CDR3nt: TGTGCCAGCAGCTATTACAGTAGGGGCGAGCAGTACTTC
CDR3aa: CASSYYSRGEQYF

d_gene: TRBD1
abundance: NA
v_gene: TRBV18
j_gene: TRBJ2-6
CDR3nt: TGTGCCAGCTCACGGACAGGGCTCGCTGGGGCCAACGTCCTGACTTTC
CDR3aa: CASSRTGLAGANVLTF

d_gene: TRBD1
abundance: NA
v_gene: TRBV6-6
j_gene: TRBJ2-5
CDR3nt: TGTGCCAGCACTTACACGGGACAGATTATTGAGACCCAGTACTTC
CDR3aa: CASTYTGQIIETQYF

d_gene: NA
abundance: many
v_gene: TRBV7-2
j_gene: TRBJ2-1
CDR3nt: TGTGCCAGCAGCTTAGGGACGGCGATCTACAATGAGCAGTTCTTC
CDR3aa: CASSLGTAIYNEQFF

d_gene: TRBD1
abundance: NA
v_gene: TRBV27
j_gene: TRBJ1-5
CDR3nt: TGTGCCAGCAGTTCCTGGGACAGGGTAGGCAATCAGCCCCAGCATTTT
CDR3aa: CASSSWDRVGNQPQHF

d_gene: NA
abundance: few
v_gene: TRBV7-8
j_gene: TRBJ2-3
CDR3nt: TGTGCCAGCAGCCCTGGGGCAGATACGCAGTATTTT
CDR3aa: CASSPGADTQYF

d_gene: NA
abundance: NA
v_gene: TRBV27
j_gene: TRBJ2-6
CDR3nt: TGTGCCAGCACGCCCGGGGCAGGATTACGTTACTCTGGGGCCAACGTCCTGACTTTC
CDR3aa: CASTPGAGLRYSGANVLTF

d_gene: TRBD1
abundance: many
v_gene: TRBV5-1
j_gene: TRBJ1-1
CDR3nt: TGCGCCAGCAGCCCCCCCGGGACAGGTATAGGCACTGAAGCTTTCTTT
CDR3aa: CASSPPGTGIGTEAFF

d_gene: NA
abundance: many
v_gene: TRBV5-6
j_gene: TRBJ1-2
CDR3nt: TGTGCCAGCAGCGTACCCCAGGGGTTTGGCTACACCTTC
CDR3aa: CASSVPQGFGYTF

d_gene: TRBD2
abundance: few
v_gene: TRBV4-2
j_gene: TRBJ2-1
CDR3nt: TGTGCCAGCAGCCGACCGGGACTAGCGGGAGTTAGTGAGCAGTTCTTC
CDR3aa: CASSRPGLAGVSEQFF

d_gene: NA
abundance: many
v_gene: TRBV7-9
j_gene: TRBJ2-5
CDR3nt: TGTGCCACAGCGAGGGGGAAGGAGACCCAGTACTTC
CDR3aa: CATARGKETQYF

d_gene: NA
abundance: few
v_gene: TRBV20-1
j_gene: TRBJ2-7
CDR3nt: TGCAGTGCTGGGGTCCCATACGAGCAGTACTTC
CDR3aa: CSAGVPYEQYF

d_gene: NA
abundance: few
v_gene: TRBV6-6
j_gene: TRBJ1-5
CDR3nt: TGTGCCAGCAGGACTACAGGGCTGGATCAGCCCCAGCATTTT
CDR3aa: CASRTTGLDQPQHF

d_gene: TRBD2
abundance: few
v_gene: TRBV19
j_gene: TRBJ2-7
CDR3nt: TGTGCCAGTAGTATAGGCCGCGGGGGAGCCTACGAGCAGTACTTC
CDR3aa: CASSIGRGGAYEQYF

d_gene: NA
abundance: few
v_gene: TRBV7-3
j_gene: TRBJ1-1
CDR3nt: TGTGCCAGCAGCTTATCCCTCCCGACGAGGGCTTTCTTT
CDR3aa: CASSLSLPTRAFF

d_gene: TRBD2
abundance: few
v_gene: TRBV5-4
j_gene: TRBJ2-5
CDR3nt: TGTGCCAGCAGCTTGACTTCCCCGGCTAGCGGGAGTAAAGAGACCCAGTACTTC
CDR3aa: CASSLTSPASGSKETQYF

d_gene: NA
abundance: NA
v_gene: TRBV5-1
j_gene: TRBJ2-7
CDR3nt: TGCGCCAGCAGGCGGGACTTGGGTCCCTACGAGCAGTACTTC
CDR3aa: CASRRDLGPYEQYF

d_gene: NA
abundance: NA
v_gene: TRBV20-1
j_gene: TRBJ2-5
CDR3nt: TGCAGTGCTTACCCCAAAGAGACCCAGTACTTC
CDR3aa: CSAYPKETQYF

d_gene: NA
abundance: NA
v_gene: TRBV27
j_gene: TRBJ2-2
CDR3nt: TGTGCCAGCAGGCGGGGGCGGAACACCGGGGAGCTGTTTTTT
CDR3aa: CASRRGRNTGELFF

d_gene: NA
abundance: NA
v_gene: TRBV2
j_gene: TRBJ1-2
CDR3nt: TGTGCCAGCAGGGACCCGGGGGACCCAGTTTATGGCTACACCTTC
CDR3aa: CASRDPGDPVYGYTF

d_gene: NA
abundance: many
v_gene: TRBV27
j_gene: TRBJ2-3
CDR3nt: TGTGCCAGCAGTTTTCTGGGGTCCACAGATACGCAGTATTTT
CDR3aa: CASSFLGSTDTQYF

d_gene: NA
abundance: NA
v_gene: TRBV11-3
j_gene: TRBJ2-1
CDR3nt: TGTGCCAGCAGCTTAGAATCCCAGGGTTACAATGAGCAGTTCTTC
CDR3aa: CASSLESQGYNEQFF